This T cell receptor (beta chain) appears in the sequencing data of a study of blood T cell repertoires in COVID-19. This CDR3 is 18 amino acids long. Per germline, CDR1 KGHDR and CDR2 SFDVKD. Trimming took 4 bases from V and 1 from J; bases not matched to a gene: 11. Patients from Seattle were sampled longitudinally, starting during active infection. Per the original data handling: Quantification of nucleated cells was approximated via reference gene primer amplification. Generated by immunoSEQ multiplex PCR, the TCRdb table keeps only in-frame clones and is missing some. V and J calls and clone size are those listed in that table; D and trimming were worked out from the DNA. There are 150,000 to 200,000 clones in the sample; approximately 91% occur only once, and almost 5% lies in the top ten.

This receptor was identified in a man younger than 30 with COVID-19, enrolled during active disease. The chain recombines TRBV24-1 with TRBJ2-1; 8 nucleotides line up with TRBD2. Specimen: peripheral blood. This chain's CDR3 is CATSDPLKAGASYNEQFF. The CDR3 DNA reads TGTGCCACCAGTGACCCCCTGAAAGCGGGGGCATCCTACAATGAGCAGTTCTTC.